The clone carrying this TCR beta chain was recorded many times. Its specificity is unknown. V gave up 7 bases and J gave up 2 bases, with 15 bases separating them. CDR1 and CDR2 (germline): MDHEN, SYDVKM. The CDR3 spans 14 residues. The sample belongs to a study of response to subunit inactivated influenza vaccine. Study outcomes and limitations: Every seasonal influenza vaccination brings in few new T cells, the authors suggested.

One entry per CDR3 protein results from TCRdb running MiXCR on the RT-PCR reads. The sample lists about 650,000 distinct CDR3 sequences; about 14% were seen once. The sample was PBMCs from blood, taken less than 15 days before vaccination. V gene TRBV28 combines with J gene TRBJ2-7; D is undetermined. The sequence derives from a man aged 45 to 65 who received an inactivated influenza vaccine. As DNA, the CDR3 is TGTGCCAGCACCGGTCCAGGTTCCGCCTACGAGCAGTACTTC. Its translation: CASTGPGSAYEQYF.